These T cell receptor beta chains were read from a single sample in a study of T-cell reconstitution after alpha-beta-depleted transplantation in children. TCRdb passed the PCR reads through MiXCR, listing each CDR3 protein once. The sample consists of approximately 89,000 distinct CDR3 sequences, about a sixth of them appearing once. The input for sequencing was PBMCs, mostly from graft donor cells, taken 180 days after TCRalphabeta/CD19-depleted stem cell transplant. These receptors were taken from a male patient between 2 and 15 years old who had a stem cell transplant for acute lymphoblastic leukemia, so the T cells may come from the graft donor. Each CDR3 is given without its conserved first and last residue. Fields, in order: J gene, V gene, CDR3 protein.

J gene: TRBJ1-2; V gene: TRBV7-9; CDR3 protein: ASSFLSELNYGYT
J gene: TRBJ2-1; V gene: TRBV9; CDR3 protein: ASGDYSPSSYNEQF
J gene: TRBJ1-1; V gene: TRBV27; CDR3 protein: ASSSPGRMNTEAF
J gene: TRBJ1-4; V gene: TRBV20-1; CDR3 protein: SARGGGGMEKLF
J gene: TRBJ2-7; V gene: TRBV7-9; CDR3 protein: ASSLGLTLTFAYEQY
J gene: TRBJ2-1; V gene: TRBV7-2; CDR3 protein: ASSPGTGVGQF
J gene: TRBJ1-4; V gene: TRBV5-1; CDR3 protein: ASSLAGEDEKLF
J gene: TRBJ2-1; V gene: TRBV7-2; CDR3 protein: ASSYRYEQF
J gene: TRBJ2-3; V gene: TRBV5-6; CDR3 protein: ASSLVQRLSTDTQY
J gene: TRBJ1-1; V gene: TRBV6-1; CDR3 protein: ASSEALGGRGEAF
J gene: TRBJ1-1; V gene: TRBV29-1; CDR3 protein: SVENGGRLNTEAF
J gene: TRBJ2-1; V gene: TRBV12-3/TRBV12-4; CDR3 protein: ASSRDRVQNEQF
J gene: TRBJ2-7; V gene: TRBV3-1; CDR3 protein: ATTQEGSGGAYEQY
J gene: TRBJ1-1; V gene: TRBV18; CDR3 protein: ASSPPRGAGNTEAF
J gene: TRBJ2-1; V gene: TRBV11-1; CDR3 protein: ASSSRGAFGGGFYEQF
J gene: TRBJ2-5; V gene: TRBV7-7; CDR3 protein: ASGRQGAETQY
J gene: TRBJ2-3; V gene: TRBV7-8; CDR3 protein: ASSLVRQSPDTQY
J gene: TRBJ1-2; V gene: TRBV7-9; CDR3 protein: ASSLGHEGYT
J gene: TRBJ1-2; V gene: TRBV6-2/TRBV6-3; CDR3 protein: ASSYGSFRPSYGYT
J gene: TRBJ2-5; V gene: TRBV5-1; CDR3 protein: ASSPPGTSGETQY
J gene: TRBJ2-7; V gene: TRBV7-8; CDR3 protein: ASSLLGGPYEQY
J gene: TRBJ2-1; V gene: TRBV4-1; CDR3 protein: ASSQTSGGAHEQF
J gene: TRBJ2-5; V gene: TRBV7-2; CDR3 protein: ASSLRQASETQY
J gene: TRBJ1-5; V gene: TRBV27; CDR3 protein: ASSFQGTQPQH
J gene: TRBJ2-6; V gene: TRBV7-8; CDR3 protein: ASRWPRANVLT
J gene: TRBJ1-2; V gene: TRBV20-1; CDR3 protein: SARRDRKFFDGYT